The rows below give T cell receptor beta chains drawn from one sample of a study of T cell changes during pregnancy in multiple sclerosis. Assay used: immunoSEQ multiplex PCR; TCRdb lists only in-frame clones, some missing. The table lists 45,000 to 60,000 clones, 80% to 95% of them singletons. The sample here was CD4+ T cells from peripheral blood mononuclear cells, taken after pregnancy. These receptors were collected from a female donor in good health, enrolled as a control in a pregnancy study. CDR3s include the opening cysteine and the closing phenylalanine or tryptophan. A D gene is named only where the DNA matches it firmly. Size values are once, few and many counts, or a class for expanded clones, and some rows have none.

V	D	J	size	DNA	CDR3
TRBV13	NA	TRBJ2-2	NA	TGTGCCAGCAGCTTGACAGGCGTATCGAACACCGGGGAGCTGTTTTTT	CASSLTGVSNTGELFF
TRBV6-1	TRBD1	TRBJ2-1	NA	TGTGCCAGCAGTGGCAGGGGGAATTCGGCGAAGCACTACAATGAGCAGTTCTTC	CASSGRGNSAKHYNEQFF
TRBV7-9	NA	TRBJ1-1	NA	TGTGCCAGCAGCTTAGAAGGGAGGAACACTGAAGCTTTCTTT	CASSLEGRNTEAFF
TRBV28	TRBD2	TRBJ2-5	NA	TGTGCCAGCAGTCCCCAAGGACTAGCGGGAGAGACCCAGTACTTC	CASSPQGLAGETQYF
TRBV20-1	NA	TRBJ1-1	few	TGCAGTTATACAGGGCGCGCTGAAGCTTTCTTT	CSYTGRAEAFF
TRBV5-1	TRBD2	TRBJ2-5	NA	TGCGCCAGCAGCTTCGGGACTAGCGGGGCACAAGAGACCCAGTACTTC	CASSFGTSGAQETQYF
TRBV19	NA	TRBJ1-2	NA	TGTGCCAGTAGTATCAGTGACAGGACTTATAACTATGGCTACACCTTC	CASSISDRTYNYGYTF
TRBV11-1	TRBD2	TRBJ2-1	NA	TGTGCCAGCACTTCGTCGGCTAGCGGGAGACGAGAGCAGTTCTTC	CASTSSASGRREQFF
TRBV6-1	NA	TRBJ1-5	NA	TGTGCCAGCAATCCAGGCGACTATAGCAATCAGCCCCAGCATTTT	CASNPGDYSNQPQHF
TRBV19	NA	TRBJ1-5	NA	TGTGCCAGTAGTATGAAGAGGAATCAGCCCCAGCATTTT	CASSMKRNQPQHF
TRBV6-1	NA	TRBJ1-2	NA	TGTGCCAGCAGTGAATCCACGGGGGGCAGGGATGGCTACACCTTC	CASSESTGGRDGYTF
TRBV15	NA	TRBJ1-4	NA	TGTGCCACCAGCAGAGATTGGGCCGGGCGGGATGAAAAACTGTTTTTT	CATSRDWAGRDEKLFF
TRBV7-9	TRBD1	TRBJ2-1	NA	TGTGCCAGCAGCTTGCGACAGGGGGTTTACAATGAGCAGTTCTTC	CASSLRQGVYNEQFF
TRBV7-8	NA	TRBJ1-4	once	TGTGCCAGCAGCCAGGAACTGAACAATGAAAAACTGTTTTTT	CASSQELNNEKLFF
TRBV13	TRBD1	TRBJ1-4	NA	TGTGCCAGCAGGATTGGTGGACAGGGTTATGAAAAACTGTTTTTT	CASRIGGQGYEKLFF
TRBV6-1	NA	TRBJ1-4	NA	TGTGCCAGCAGTGACCAAAATAATGCTAGGGGAAATGAAAAACTGTTTTTT	CASSDQNNARGNEKLFF
TRBV10-1	NA	TRBJ2-3	NA	TGCGCCAGCAGTCCCTTGGGGGGTGCAGATACGCAGTATTTT	CASSPLGGADTQYF
TRBV6-6	NA	TRBJ1-1	NA	TGTGCCAGCAGTTACTCGGTCGCCGCCAGGCCTGAAGCTTTCTTT	CASSYSVAARPEAFF
TRBV7-9	NA	TRBJ2-1	NA	TGTGCCAGCAGCCTAGGGGCTAGCAGGAGCCTTGAGCAGTTCTTC	CASSLGASRSLEQFF
TRBV7-2	TRBD1	TRBJ1-1	once	TGTGCCAGCAGCCTTTACAGGGGAGCTGAAGCTTTCTTT	CASSLYRGAEAFF
TRBV29-1	TRBD1	TRBJ1-1	once	TGCAGCGTACGTACTGACAGGGGCTCTGAAGCTTTCTTT	CSVRTDRGSEAFF